Here is one T cell receptor (beta chain) with its context. Antigen specificity is unknown. CDR1 is MNHNS and CDR2 is SASEGT in the germline V gene. Trimming took off 1 base at V and 3 bases at J, with 16 bases between the two ends. This CDR3 has 16 amino acids. The source of the sample is a study of graft-versus-host responses after intestinal transplantation. Study in general: Each of the recipients got a multivisceral, liver-intestinal, or isolated intestinal transplant. Study outcomes and limitations: GvH clones occurred in recipient marrow; some first appeared in ileum or blood. Allografts of patients with graft-donor T cell macrochimerism showed high graft-versus-host to host-versus-graft clone ratios.

Sequencing used immunoSEQ multiplex PCR; TCRdb keeps in-frame clones, though not all of them. The table shows about 50,000 clones, with about 81% occurring only once. The gene calls are TRBV6-1 and TRBJ2-7; maybe TRBD2 (6 bases). The sequence derives from a human donor who was the organ donor for an intestinal transplant. The source was unstimulated CD4+ T cells sorted from spleen or lymph node cells, collected before transplant. In nucleotides, the CDR3 is TGTGCCAGCAGTGAAGGACCTCCGCCGGGACTCTACGAGCAGTACTTC. This translates into CASSEGPPPGLYEQYF.